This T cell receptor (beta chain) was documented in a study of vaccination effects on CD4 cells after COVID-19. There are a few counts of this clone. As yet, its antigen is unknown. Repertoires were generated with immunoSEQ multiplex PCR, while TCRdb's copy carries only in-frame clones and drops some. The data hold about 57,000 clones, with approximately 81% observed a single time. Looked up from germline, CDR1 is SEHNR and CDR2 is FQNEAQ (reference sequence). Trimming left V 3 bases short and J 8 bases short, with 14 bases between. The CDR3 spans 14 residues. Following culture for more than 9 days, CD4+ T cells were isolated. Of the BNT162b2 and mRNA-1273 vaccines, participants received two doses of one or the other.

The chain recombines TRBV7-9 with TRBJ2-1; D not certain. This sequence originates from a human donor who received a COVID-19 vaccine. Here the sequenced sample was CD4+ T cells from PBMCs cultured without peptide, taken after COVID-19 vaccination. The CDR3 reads CASSFPRLSDEQFF. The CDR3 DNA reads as TGTGCCAGCAGCTTCCCGAGGCTGTCCGATGAGCAGTTCTTC.